What follows are 10 T cell receptor beta chains derived from one specimen sequenced in a study of T cells in Graves' hyperthyroidism and ophthalmopathy. Amplified regions were TCR beta CDR3 sequences from RNA transcripts. With the HTBI primer set, the TCR CDR3 went through a first round of RT-PCR. TCRdb analysed the multiplex PCR reads with MiXCR anew, one entry per CDR3 protein. The sample contains approximately 500,000 distinct CDR3 sequences, more than 45% of which appear only once. Sequenced material: peripheral blood or thyroid tissue (not recorded which). These receptors were obtained from a woman between 18 and 29 years old with Graves' hyperthyroidism.

Many counts were recorded for this clonotype. This chain uses TRBV29-1 with TRBJ2-7; D is unresolved. The CDR3 is 10 residues long. Trimming took 4 bases from V and 2 from J, leaving 3 bases between them. The V gene's germline CDR1 is SQVTM and CDR2 ANQGSEA. CDR3 protein: CSVGTYEQYF. CDR3 DNA sequence: TGCAGCGTTGGGACCTACGAGCAGTACTTC.

This clonotype was counted at least ten times. The V and J genes are TRBV19 and TRBJ2-5; 7 bases fit TRBD1. The trim removed 4 bases at V and 9 bases at J, leaving 11 bases unmatched. Germline V gene lookup returns CDR1 LNHDA and CDR2 SQIVND (reference sequence). The length of the CDR3 is 14 residues. The CDR3 DNA follows: TGTGCCAGTAGTAGGACAGGCCCCGACGGGGCCCAGTACTTC. This translates into CASSRTGPDGAQYF.

This clonotype was observed many times. The gene calls are TRBV4-3 and TRBJ1-1, with a weak D call TRBD1 (6 bases). The CDR3 is 15 amino acids. V lost 0 bases and J 4 bases, leaving 12 bases between the germline ends. Per germline, CDR1 LGHNA and CDR2 YSLEER. The CDR3 bases are TGCGCCAGCAGCCAAGATCGGCAGGGGCTCACTGAAGCTTTCTTT. This translates into CASSQDRQGLTEAFF.

Concerning this clonotype: A much larger clone sits a single nucleotide away, making a read error possible. This chain links TRBV20-1 with TRBJ2-2; a possible D gene is TRBD2 (6 bases). V lost 2 bases, J lost 0 bases, and 13 bases lay in between. The length of the CDR3 is 16 residues. Per the germline V gene, CDR1 is DFQATT and CDR2 is SNEGSKA (reference sequence). This chain's CDR3 is CSARTLAHPNTGELFF. The CDR3, as DNA: TGCAGTGCTAGAACCCTAGCGCACCCGAACACCGGGGAGCTGTTTTTT.

The rearrangement uses TRBV7-9 and TRBJ2-5; 12 bases match TRBD2. The closer fit of TRBJ2-1 to the DNA end suggests the J call may be wrong. This CDR3 region has 13 residues. CDR1 is SEHNR and CDR2 is FQNEAQ in the germline V gene (reference sequence). The CDR3 region is CASDQLAGGEQFF. The CDR3, as DNA: TGTGCCAGCGACCAACTAGCGGGGGGAGAGCAGTTCTTC.

With regard to this clonotype: The junction departs from the called germline gene at one end, perhaps through a read error. The chain carries TRBV7-9 and TRBJ1-5; D is undetermined. This CDR3 has 15 amino acids. Germline CDR1 SEHNR, CDR2 FQNEAQ (reference sequence). As DNA, the CDR3 is TGTGCCAGCAGTTTTACCGTTCTTAGGAATCAGCCCAAGCATTTT. Translated: CASSFTVLRNQPKHF.

The chain combines TRBV2 with TRBJ2-7; D tentatively fits TRBD1 or TRBD2 (5 bases each). Germline lookup yields CDR1 SNHLY and CDR2 FYNNEI. V lost 4 bases and J 3 bases, leaving 10 bases between the germline ends. The length of the CDR3 is 13 residues. The chain's CDR3 is CASSGRDVYEQYF. CDR3 nucleotide sequence: TGTGCCAGCAGTGGCCGGGACGTCTACGAGCAGTACTTC.

This clonotype has only a few counts. The chain combines TRBV30 with TRBJ1-5, with 9 positions matching TRBD1. This CDR3 has 15 residues. Germline values: CDR1 GTSNPN, CDR2 SVGIG (reference sequence). With V trimmed by 3 bases and J by 3 bases, 6 bases remained unmatched. DNA of the CDR3: TGTGCCTGGAGCCGCACAGGGGGCTACAATCAGCCCCAGCATTTT. Translated, it gives CAWSRTGGYNQPQHF.

This clonotype was seen at least ten times. The CDR3, as DNA: TGTGCCAGCAGCTTAGTTCGGCAGAACACTGAAGCTTTCTTT. Translation gives CASSLVRQNTEAFF. This sequence joins TRBV7-2 and TRBJ1-1; D not certain. Germline lookup yields CDR1 SGHTA and CDR2 FQGNSA. V dropped 1 base and J dropped 1 base, with 7 bases sitting between them. The CDR3 sequence is 14 residues long.

At least ten counts were recorded for this clonotype. The chain is built from TRBV5-1 and TRBJ1-1, with D uncertain. The ends were cut back, 2 bases at V and 4 bases at J, with 9 bases in the middle. The V gene's germline CDR1 is SGHRS and CDR2 YFSETQ. The CDR3 covers 13 residues. The CDR3 DNA reads TGCGCCAGCAGCTTTGTATTGGGCACTGAAGCTTTCTTT. Its protein is CASSFVLGTEAFF.